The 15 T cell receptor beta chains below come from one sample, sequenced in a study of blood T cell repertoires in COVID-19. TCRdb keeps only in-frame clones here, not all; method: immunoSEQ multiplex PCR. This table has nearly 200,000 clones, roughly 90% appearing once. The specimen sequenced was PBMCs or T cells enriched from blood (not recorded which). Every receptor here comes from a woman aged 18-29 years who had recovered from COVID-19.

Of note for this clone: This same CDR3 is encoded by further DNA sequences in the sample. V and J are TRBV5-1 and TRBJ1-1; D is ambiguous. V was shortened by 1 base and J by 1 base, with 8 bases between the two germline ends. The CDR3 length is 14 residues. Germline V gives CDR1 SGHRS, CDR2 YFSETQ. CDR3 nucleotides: TGCGCCAGCAGCTTGACGGGGAGGAACACTGAAGCTTTCTTT. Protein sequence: CASSLTGRNTEAFF.

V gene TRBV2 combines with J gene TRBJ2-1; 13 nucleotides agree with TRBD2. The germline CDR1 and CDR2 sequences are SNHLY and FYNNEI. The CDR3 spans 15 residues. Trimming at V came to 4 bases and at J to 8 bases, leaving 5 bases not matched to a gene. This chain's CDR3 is CASSVLAGGPYEQFF. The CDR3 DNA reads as TGTGCCAGCAGTGTACTAGCGGGGGGGCCCTATGAGCAGTTCTTC.

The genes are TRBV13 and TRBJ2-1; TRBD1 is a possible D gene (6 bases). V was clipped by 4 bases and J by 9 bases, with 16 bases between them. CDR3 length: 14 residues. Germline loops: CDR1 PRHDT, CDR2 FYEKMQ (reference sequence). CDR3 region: CASSSGQGWVEQFF. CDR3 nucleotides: TGTGCCAGCAGCTCAGGCCAGGGGTGGGTTGAGCAGTTCTTC.

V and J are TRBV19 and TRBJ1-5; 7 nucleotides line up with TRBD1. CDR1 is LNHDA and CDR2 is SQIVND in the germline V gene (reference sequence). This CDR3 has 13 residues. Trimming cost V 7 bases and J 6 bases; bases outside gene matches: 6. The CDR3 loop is CASTPTGIQPQHF. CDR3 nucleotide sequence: TGTGCCAGTACCCCGACAGGGATTCAGCCCCAGCATTTT.

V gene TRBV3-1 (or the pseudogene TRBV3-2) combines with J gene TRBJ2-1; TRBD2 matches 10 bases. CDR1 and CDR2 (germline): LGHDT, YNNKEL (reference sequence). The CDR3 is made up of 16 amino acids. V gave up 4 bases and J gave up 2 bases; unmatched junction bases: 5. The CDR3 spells CASSPSSGGAYNEQFF. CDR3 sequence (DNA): TGTGCCAGCAGCCCCTCCAGCGGGGGGGCCTACAATGAGCAGTTCTTC.

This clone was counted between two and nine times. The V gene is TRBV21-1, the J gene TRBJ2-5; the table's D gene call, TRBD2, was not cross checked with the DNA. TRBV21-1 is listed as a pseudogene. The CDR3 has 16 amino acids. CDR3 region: CASSKVWQTTGETQYF. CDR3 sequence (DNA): TGTGCCAGCAGCAAAGTTTGGCAGACCACGGGAGAGACCCAGTACTTC.

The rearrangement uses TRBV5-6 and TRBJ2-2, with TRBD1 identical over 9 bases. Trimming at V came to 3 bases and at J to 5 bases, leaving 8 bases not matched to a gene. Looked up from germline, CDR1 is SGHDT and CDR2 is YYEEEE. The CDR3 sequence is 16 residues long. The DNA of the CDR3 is TGTGCCAGCAGCTCTATCGGGACAGGGCGGACCGGGGAGCTGTTTTTT. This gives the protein CASSSIGTGRTGELFF.

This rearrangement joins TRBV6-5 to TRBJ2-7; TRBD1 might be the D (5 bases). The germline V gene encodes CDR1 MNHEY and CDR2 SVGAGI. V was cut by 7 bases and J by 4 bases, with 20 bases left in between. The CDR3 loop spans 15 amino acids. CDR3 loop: CASTAGASALYEQYF. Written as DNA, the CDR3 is TGTGCCAGCACCGCTGGGGCTTCAGCGCTATACGAGCAGTACTTC.

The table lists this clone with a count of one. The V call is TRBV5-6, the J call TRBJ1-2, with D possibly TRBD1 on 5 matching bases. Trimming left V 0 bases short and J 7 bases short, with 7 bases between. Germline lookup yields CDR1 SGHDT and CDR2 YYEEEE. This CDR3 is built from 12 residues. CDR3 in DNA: TGTGCCAGCAGCTTGGCCGGGGGTGGCTACACCTTC. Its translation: CASSLAGGGYTF. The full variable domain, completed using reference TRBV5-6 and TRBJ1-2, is DAGVTQSPTHLIKTRGQQVTLRCSPKSGHDTVSWYQQALGQGPQFIFQYYEEEERQRGNFPDRFSGHQFPNYSSELNVNALLLGDSALYLCASSLAGGGYTFGSGTRLTVV.

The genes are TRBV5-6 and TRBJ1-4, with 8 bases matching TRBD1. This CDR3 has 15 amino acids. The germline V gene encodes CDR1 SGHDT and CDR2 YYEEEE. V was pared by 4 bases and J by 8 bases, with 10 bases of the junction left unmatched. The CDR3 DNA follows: TGTGCCAGCAGCCGAAGACAGGGGTTCGAAGAAAAACTGTTTTTT. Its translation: CASSRRQGFEEKLFF.

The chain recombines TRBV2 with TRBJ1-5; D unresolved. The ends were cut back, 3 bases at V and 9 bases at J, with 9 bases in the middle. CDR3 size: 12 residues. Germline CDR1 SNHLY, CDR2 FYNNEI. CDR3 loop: CASSDNFPPQHF. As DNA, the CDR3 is TGTGCCAGCAGTGATAATTTTCCGCCCCAGCATTTT.

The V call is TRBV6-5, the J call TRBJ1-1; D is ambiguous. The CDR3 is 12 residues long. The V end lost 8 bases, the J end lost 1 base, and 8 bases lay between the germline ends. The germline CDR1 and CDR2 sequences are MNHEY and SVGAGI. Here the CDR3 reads CASWSRNTEAFF. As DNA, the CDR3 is TGTGCCAGCTGGTCGAGGAACACTGAAGCTTTCTTT.

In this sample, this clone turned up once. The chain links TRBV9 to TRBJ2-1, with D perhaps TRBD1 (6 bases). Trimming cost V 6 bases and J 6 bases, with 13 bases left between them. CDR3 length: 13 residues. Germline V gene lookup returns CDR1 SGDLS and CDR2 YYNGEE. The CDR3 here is CASTPDRFNEQFF. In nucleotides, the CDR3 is TGTGCCAGCACCCCGGACAGATTCAATGAGCAGTTCTTC.

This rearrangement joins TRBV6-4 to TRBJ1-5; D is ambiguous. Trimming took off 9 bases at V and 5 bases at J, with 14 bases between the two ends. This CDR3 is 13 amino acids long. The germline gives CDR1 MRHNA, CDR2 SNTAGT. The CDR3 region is CARNGSGDQPQHF. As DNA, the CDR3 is TGTGCCAGGAATGGGTCAGGCGATCAGCCCCAGCATTTT.

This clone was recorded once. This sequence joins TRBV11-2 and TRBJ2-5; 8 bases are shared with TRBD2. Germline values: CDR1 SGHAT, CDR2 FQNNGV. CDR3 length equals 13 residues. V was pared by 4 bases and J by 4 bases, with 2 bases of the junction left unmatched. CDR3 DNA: TGTGCCAGCAGCTCACTAGCGGTAGAGACCCAGTACTTC. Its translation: CASSSLAVETQYF.